A selection of T cell receptor beta chains follows, all from one sample in a study of blood T cell repertoires in COVID-19. The assay was immunoSEQ multiplex PCR, and TCRdb's table has in-frame clones only and misses some. The sample yields about 260,000 clones, roughly nine tenths seen once. Sequenced material: PBMCs or T cells enriched from blood (not recorded which). Receptors originate from a woman between 18 and 30 years old who had recovered from COVID-19. CDR3s include the opening cysteine and the closing phenylalanine or tryptophan. A D gene is named only where the DNA matches it firmly. Only some rows state a clone size, as once, few, many or a class for expanded clones.

-	TRBJ1-2	TRBV24-1	TRBD1	15	TGTGCCACCAGTGGCCCCGGGACAGGGAACTATGGCTACACCTTC	CATSGPGTGNYGYTF
few	TRBJ2-7	TRBV9	-	14	TGTGCCAGCAGCGTAGAAGGGGAGGCTGGCGAGCAGTACTTC	CASSVEGEAGEQYF
-	TRBJ2-2	TRBV28	-	14	TGTGCCAGCACCCTGATTGCAGCGGCCGGGGAGCTGTTTTTT	CASTLIAAAGELFF
few	TRBJ1-1	TRBV5-4	-	14	TGTGCCAGCAGCCCCGGGACATTGAACACTGAAGCTTTCTTT	CASSPGTLNTEAFF
-	TRBJ1-3	TRBV3-1/TRBV3-2	-	14	TGTGCCAGCAACGCCAGGGAGGCTGGAAACACCATATATTTT	CASNAREAGNTIYF
once	TRBJ2-3	TRBV15	-	14	TGTGCCACTAACTCCCCCAGGGGTTCAGATACGCAGTATTTT	CATNSPRGSDTQYF
once	TRBJ1-1	TRBV12-3/TRBV12-4	-	13	TGTGCCAGCAGTTCCCCCGGTAAAGCTGAAGCTTTCTTT	CASSSPGKAEAFF
once	TRBJ1-2	TRBV2	-	16	TGTGCCAGCAGTGCCGGGACACCACCCGGGGCCTATGGCTACACCTTC	CASSAGTPPGAYGYTF
-	TRBJ2-1	TRBV6-2/TRBV6-3	-	15	TGTGCCAGCAGCCAGGGGACTGGGTCGTACAATGAGCAGTTCTTC	CASSQGTGSYNEQFF
-	TRBJ2-3	TRBV4-1	-	17	TGCGCCAGCAGCCAAGAGAGGGGGGGCGCGATCACAGATACGCAGTATTTT	CASSQERGGAITDTQYF
once	TRBJ2-7	TRBV6-2/TRBV6-3	-	11	TGTGCCAGCAGTTTCGGGTTCGAGCAGTACTTC	CASSFGFEQYF